Detailed here is one T cell receptor beta chain. This sample is part of a study of blood T cell repertoires in COVID-19. Germline V gives CDR1 MNHEY, CDR2 SVGAGI. Trimming left V 5 bases short and J 0 bases short, with 11 bases between. CDR3 size: 15 residues. In the authors' workflow: Reference gene primers were amplified, and this amplification served to estimate nucleated cell counts. TCRdb's table, derived via immunoSEQ multiplex PCR, lists solely in-frame clones and lacks some. The DNA was the basis for D and trimming; V, J and clone size are from that table. The top ten hold around 2.5% of the sample, which has some 240,000 clones, approximately 85% seen once.

The sequence was obtained from an older woman with COVID-19, enrolled during active disease. V is TRBV6-5 and J is TRBJ1-3; the D is unclear. The sequenced sample consisted of peripheral blood. The CDR3 DNA is TGTGCCAGCAGTCCCCCAGTCAGCTCTGGAAACACCATATATTTT. This codes for CASSPPVSSGNTIYF.